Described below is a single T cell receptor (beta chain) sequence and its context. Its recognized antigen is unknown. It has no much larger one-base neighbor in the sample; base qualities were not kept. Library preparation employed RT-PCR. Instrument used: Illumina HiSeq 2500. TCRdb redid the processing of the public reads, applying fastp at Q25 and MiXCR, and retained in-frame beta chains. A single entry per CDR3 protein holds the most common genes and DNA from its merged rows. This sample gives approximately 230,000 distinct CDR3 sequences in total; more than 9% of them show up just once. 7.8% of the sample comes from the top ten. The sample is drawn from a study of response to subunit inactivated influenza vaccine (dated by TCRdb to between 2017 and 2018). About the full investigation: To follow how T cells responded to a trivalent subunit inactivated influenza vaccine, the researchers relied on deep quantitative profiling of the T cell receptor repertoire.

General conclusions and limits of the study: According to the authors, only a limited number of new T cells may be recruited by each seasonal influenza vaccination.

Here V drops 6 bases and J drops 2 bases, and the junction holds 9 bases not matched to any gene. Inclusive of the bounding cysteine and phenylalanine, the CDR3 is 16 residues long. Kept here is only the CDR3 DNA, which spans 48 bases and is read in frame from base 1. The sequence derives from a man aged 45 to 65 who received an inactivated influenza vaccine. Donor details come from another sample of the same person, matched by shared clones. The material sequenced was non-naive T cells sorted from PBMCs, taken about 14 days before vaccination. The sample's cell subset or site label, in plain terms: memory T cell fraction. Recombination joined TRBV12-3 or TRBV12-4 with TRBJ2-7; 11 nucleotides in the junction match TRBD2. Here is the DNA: TGTGCCAGCAGCACCTACTTAGCGGGGGGGCCCTACGAGCAGTACTTC. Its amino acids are CASSTYLAGGPYEQYF.